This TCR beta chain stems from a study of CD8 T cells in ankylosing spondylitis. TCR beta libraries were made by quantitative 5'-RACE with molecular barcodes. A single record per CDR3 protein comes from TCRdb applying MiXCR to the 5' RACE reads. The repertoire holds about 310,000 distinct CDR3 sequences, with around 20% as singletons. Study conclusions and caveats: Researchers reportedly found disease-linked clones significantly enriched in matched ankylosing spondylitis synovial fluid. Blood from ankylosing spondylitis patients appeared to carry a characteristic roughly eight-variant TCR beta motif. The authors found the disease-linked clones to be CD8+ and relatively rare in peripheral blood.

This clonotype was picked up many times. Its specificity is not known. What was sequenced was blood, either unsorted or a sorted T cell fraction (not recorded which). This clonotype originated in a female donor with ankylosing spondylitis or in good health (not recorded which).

CDR3 amino acids: CASRRGRGGNQPQHF. In DNA form, the CDR3 reads TGTGCCAGCAGAAGGGGACGAGGGGGCAATCAGCCCCAGCATTTT. The gene calls are TRBV12-3 or TRBV12-4 and TRBJ1-5; D might be TRBD1 (5 bases). Deletions cut 6 bases from V and 2 bases from J, with 14 bases between. The CDR3 spans 15 residues.